One sample yielded the 22 T cell receptor beta chains listed below, sequenced in a study of CD8 T cells in Susac syndrome. The RNA, about 0.5 to 1 ug, was put through reverse transcription using random hexamers. In TCRdb, the immunoSEQ multiplex PCR reads were re-called with MiXCR into one record per CDR3 protein. Among hundreds of thousands of distinct CDR3 sequences listed, approximately 94% were seen once. Sequencing was performed on CD4+ T cells from PBMCs. These receptors came from a human donor with Susac syndrome.

J is TRBJ1-5 and V is TRBV30; D may be TRBD1 (5 bases). The CDR3 consists of 14 residues. Trimming pared 1 base from V and 7 bases from J, leaving 14 bases between. The germline CDR1 and CDR2 sequences are GTSNPN and SVGIG (reference sequence). CDR3 nucleotides: TGTGCCTGGAGTGCAGGGTCCCCAGGCCAGCCCCAGCATTTT. Translating it yields CAWSAGSPGQPQHF.

This chain connects TRBV20-1 to TRBJ1-4, with D unclear. Trimming removed 3 bases at V and 4 bases at J, with 9 bases between. Germline lookup yields CDR1 DFQATT and CDR2 SNEGSKA (reference sequence). The CDR3 has 13 residues. The CDR3: CSASTSVNEKLFF. The CDR3 DNA reads TGCAGTGCTAGTACGAGCGTTAATGAAAAACTGTTTTTT.

V usage is TRBV7-2 and J usage is TRBJ2-5; TRBD2 matches 14 bases. Germline lookup yields CDR1 SGHTA and CDR2 FQGNSA. CDR3 size: 19 residues. V trimming: 5 bases; J trimming: 2 bases; junction bases outside the gene matches: 13. This chain's CDR3 is CASSRTTGLAGGIQETQYF. CDR3 in DNA: TGTGCCAGCAGCAGAACCACCGGACTAGCGGGGGGAATACAAGAGACCCAGTACTTC.

The chain employs TRBV5-1 and TRBJ2-3; D ambiguous. Germline V CDR1 and CDR2: SGHRS, YFSETQ. The germline V and J ends were trimmed by 2 bases and 0 bases, with 10 bases remaining between them. The CDR3 has 15 amino acids. The CDR3 reads CASSFAGPSTDTQYF. DNA of the CDR3: TGCGCCAGCAGCTTTGCCGGGCCTAGCACAGATACGCAGTATTTT.

The chain employs TRBV27 and TRBJ1-1; D is unclear. This CDR3 spans 15 amino acids. Germline V CDR1 and CDR2: MNHEY, SMNVEV (reference sequence). V lost 6 bases to trimming and J lost 0 bases, with 14 bases between them. Here the CDR3 reads CASRIKQTMNTEAFF. The CDR3 DNA is TGTGCCAGCAGGATAAAACAGACTATGAACACTGAAGCTTTCTTT.

V gene TRBV20-1 combines with J gene TRBJ2-5; 9 positions match TRBD2. CDR3 length equals 12 residues. Germline V gives CDR1 DFQATT, CDR2 SNEGSKA (reference sequence). With 6 bases clipped from V and 8 bases from J, the junction kept 7 bases outside the gene matches. The CDR3 is CSARQRGETQYF. CDR3 nucleotides: TGCAGTGCCCGGCAGCGGGGGGAAACCCAGTACTTC.

CDR3: CSAREGLNFDTQYF. The CDR3 nucleotides read TGCAGTGCTAGAGAGGGACTCAATTTCGATACGCAGTATTTT. The V and J genes are TRBV20-1 and TRBJ2-3, with D possibly matching TRBD2 (6 bases). The CDR3 runs to 14 residues. Germline lookup yields CDR1 DFQATT and CDR2 SNEGSKA (reference sequence). Trimming cost V 0 bases and J 6 bases, with 13 bases left between them.

The J gene is TRBJ2-3, the V gene TRBV4-2; TRBD2 matches at 8 bases. V was clipped by 1 base and J by 4 bases; unmatched bases: 10. Germline V CDR1 and CDR2: LGHNA, YNFKEQ. The CDR3 is made up of 17 amino acids. The CDR3 DNA follows: TGTGCCAGCAGCCAAGCCTCGGGCGGGGGGCGTGCAGATACGCAGTATTTT. Residues: CASSQASGGGRADTQYF.

The V and J genes are TRBV4-3 and TRBJ2-5; TRBD1 aligns across 7 bases. Germline lookup yields CDR1 LGHNA and CDR2 YSLEER. The CDR3 sequence is 17 residues long. J lost 1 base, V lost 2 bases, and 10 bases had no gene match. CDR3 DNA sequence: TGCGCCAGCAGCCAATCAGAGACAGGGTGGGGCCAAGAGACCCAGTACTTC. Translating it yields CASSQSETGWGQETQYF.

The chain has TRBV20-1 and TRBJ1-5; D is possibly TRBD1 (6 bases). The CDR3 consists of 15 residues. In germline, CDR1 is DFQATT, CDR2 SNEGSKA (reference sequence). Trimming removed 2 bases from V and 1 base from J, with 12 bases in between. The CDR3: CSARRDRPSNQPQHF. The CDR3 DNA reads as TGCAGTGCTAGACGTGACAGGCCAAGCAATCAGCCCCAGCATTTT.

The chain joins TRBV9 to TRBJ1-6, with D possibly being TRBD1 (5 bases). Germline V gene data show CDR1 as SGDLS and CDR2 as YYNGEE. The CDR3 spans 13 residues. V lost 4 bases and J 10 bases, leaving 12 bases between the germline ends. Here the CDR3 reads CASSFDGGSPLHF. In nucleotides, the CDR3 is TGTGCCAGCAGCTTCGACGGGGGATCACCCCTCCACTTT.

The rearrangement uses TRBV20-1 and TRBJ2-5; 9 nucleotides agree with TRBD2. V shed 1 base, J shed 5 bases, and the junction held 11 bases outside the gene matches. The CDR3 is made up of 16 amino acids. Germline CDR1 DFQATT, CDR2 SNEGSKA (reference sequence). The DNA for the CDR3 is TGCAGTGCTAGAGTCGGCGGGGGGGCCGGGGTGGAGACCCAGTACTTC. Its protein is CSARVGGGAGVETQYF.

V gene TRBV28 combines with J gene TRBJ1-4; 7 bases align to TRBD1. CDR3 length: 14 residues. The trim removed 8 bases at V and 3 bases at J, leaving 6 bases unmatched. In germline, CDR1 is MDHEN, CDR2 SYDVKM. CDR3 in amino acids: CASATGDSNEKLFF. DNA of the CDR3: TGTGCCAGCGCCACAGGGGACTCTAATGAAAAACTGTTTTTT.

This clonotype was recorded once. The chain uses TRBV5-1 and TRBJ2-3; D is unclear. Per the germline V gene, CDR1 is SGHRS and CDR2 is YFSETQ. This CDR3 has 14 residues. V lost 6 bases and J 0 bases, leaving 11 bases between the germline ends. CDR3 nucleotides: TGCGCCAGCATCATGGGTCCTAGCACAGATACGCAGTATTTT. Its translation is CASIMGPSTDTQYF.

Points on this clonotype: A junction end diverges from the germline sequence, so it may reflect a read error. This chain links TRBV20-1 with TRBJ1-6; D may be TRBD1 (5 bases). Germline V gene data show CDR1 as DFQATT and CDR2 as SNEGSKA (reference sequence). The CDR3 consists of 15 residues. The CDR3 nucleotides read TGCAGTGCAAGACAGTCGAGCTCCTATAATTCACCCCCCCACTTT. Its protein is CSARQSSSYNSPPHF.

This clonotype was detected only once. CDR3: CATRAWGAPRETQYF. Here the CDR3 DNA reads TGTGCTACACGAGCATGGGGGGCGCCGAGAGAGACCCAGTACTTC. The chain couples TRBV6-5 to TRBJ2-5; the D call may be TRBD1 or TRBD2 (6 bases each). CDR1 and CDR2 (germline): MNHEY, SVGAGI. This CDR3 has 15 amino acids.

J is TRBJ1-6 and V is TRBV5-1; 8 nucleotides agree with TRBD1. Per the germline V gene, CDR1 is SGHRS and CDR2 is YFSETQ. The CDR3 sequence is 17 residues long. Trimming cost V 0 bases and J 3 bases; bases outside gene matches: 5. The CDR3 reads CASSLAYDRGYNSPLHF. CDR3 bases: TGCGCCAGCAGCTTGGCCTACGACAGGGGCTATAATTCACCCCTCCACTTT.

The chain has TRBV7-9 and TRBJ1-5; unclear D gene. The germline gives CDR1 SEHNR, CDR2 FQNEAQ (reference sequence). The CDR3 covers 13 residues. V lost 7 bases and J lost 4, with 11 bases in between. The CDR3 DNA follows: TGTGCCAGCACCCAGTCCATGAATCAGCCCCAGCATTTT. This encodes CASTQSMNQPQHF. The full variable domain, completed using reference TRBV7-9 and TRBJ1-5, is DTGVSQNPRHKITKRGQNVTFRCDPISEHNRLYWYRQTLGQGPEFLTYFQNEAQLEKSRLLSDRFSAERPKGSFSTLEIQRTEQGDSAMYLCASTQSMNQPQHFGDGTRLSIL.

The chain carries TRBV7-6 and TRBJ1-1; D might be TRBD1 (6 bases). With 5 bases removed from V and 5 bases from J, the gap between germline ends came to 15 bases. The CDR3 covers 14 residues. Germline lookup yields CDR1 SGHVS and CDR2 FNYEAQ. CDR3 coding DNA: TGTGCCAGCAGCCCTAACAGGGCGGAGACTGAAGCTTTCTTT. It translates to CASSPNRAETEAFF.

The V and J genes are TRBV25-1 and TRBJ1-6; D is perhaps TRBD1 (5 bases). Trimming left V 0 bases short and J 10 bases short, with 16 bases between. Germline values: CDR1 MGHDK, CDR2 SYGVNS. This CDR3 is built from 16 residues. The CDR3 DNA sequence: TGTGCCAGCAGTGAATACGGGGGGTCAGGTGACTCACCCCTCCACTTT. Translated: CASSEYGGSGDSPLHF.

The chain joins TRBV20-1 to TRBJ1-2; tentative D call: TRBD1 (5 bases). V was clipped by 3 bases and J by 8 bases, with 10 bases between them. CDR1 is DFQATT, CDR2 SNEGSKA, per germline (reference sequence). This CDR3 has 11 residues. The CDR3 DNA is TGCAGTGCTAGTCGGGGGGAGGGCTACACCTTC. The encoded protein is CSASRGEGYTF.

In its sample, this clonotype was seen once. This chain uses TRBV7-9 with TRBJ1-3; 7 bases map to TRBD1. Germline values: CDR1 SEHNR, CDR2 FQNEAQ (reference sequence). The CDR3 contains 14 residues. The trim removed 5 bases at V and 4 bases at J, leaving 5 bases unmatched. CDR3 DNA sequence: TGTGCCAGCAGCCAGCGGGACAGAGGAAACACCATATATTTT. Translating it yields CASSQRDRGNTIYF.